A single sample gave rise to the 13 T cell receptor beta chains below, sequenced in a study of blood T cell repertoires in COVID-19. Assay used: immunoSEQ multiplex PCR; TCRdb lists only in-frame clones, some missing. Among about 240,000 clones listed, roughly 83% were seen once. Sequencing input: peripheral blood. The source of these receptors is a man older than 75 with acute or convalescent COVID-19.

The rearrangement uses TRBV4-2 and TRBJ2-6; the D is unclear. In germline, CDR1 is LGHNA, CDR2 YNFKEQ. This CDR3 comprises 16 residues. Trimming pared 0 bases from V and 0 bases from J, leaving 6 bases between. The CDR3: CASSQDLGSGANVLTF. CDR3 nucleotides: TGTGCCAGCAGCCAAGATCTCGGCTCTGGGGCCAACGTCCTGACTTTC.

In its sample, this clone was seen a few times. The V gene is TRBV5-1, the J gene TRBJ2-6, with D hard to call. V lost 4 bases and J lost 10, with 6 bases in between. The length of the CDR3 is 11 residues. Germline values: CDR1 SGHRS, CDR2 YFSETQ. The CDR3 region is CASSDTNVLTF. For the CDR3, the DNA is TGCGCCAGCAGCGATACAAACGTCCTGACTTTC.

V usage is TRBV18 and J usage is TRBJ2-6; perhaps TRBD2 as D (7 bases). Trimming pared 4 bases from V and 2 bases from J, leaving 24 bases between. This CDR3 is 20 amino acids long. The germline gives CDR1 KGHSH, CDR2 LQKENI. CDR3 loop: CASSRWGGTHPITGANVLTF. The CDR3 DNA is TGTGCCAGCTCACGCTGGGGGGGGACACACCCTATCACTGGGGCCAACGTCCTGACTTTC.

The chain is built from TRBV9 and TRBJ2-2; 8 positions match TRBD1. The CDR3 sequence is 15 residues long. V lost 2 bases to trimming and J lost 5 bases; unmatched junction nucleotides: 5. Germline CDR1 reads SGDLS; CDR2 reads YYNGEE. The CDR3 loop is CASSVTQGATGELFF. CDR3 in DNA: TGTGCCAGCAGCGTGACTCAGGGGGCGACCGGGGAGCTGTTTTTT. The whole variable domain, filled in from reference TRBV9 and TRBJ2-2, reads DSGVTQTPKHLITATGQRVTLRCSPRSGDLSVYWYQQSLDQGLQFLIQYYNGEERAKGNILERFSAQQFPDLHSELNLSSLELGDSALYFCASSVTQGATGELFFGEGSRLTVL.

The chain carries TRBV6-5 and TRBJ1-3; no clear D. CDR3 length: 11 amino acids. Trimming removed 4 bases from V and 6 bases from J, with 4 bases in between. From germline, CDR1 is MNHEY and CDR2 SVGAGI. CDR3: CASSSVNTIYF. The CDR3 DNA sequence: TGTGCCAGCAGTTCGGTAAACACCATATATTTT.

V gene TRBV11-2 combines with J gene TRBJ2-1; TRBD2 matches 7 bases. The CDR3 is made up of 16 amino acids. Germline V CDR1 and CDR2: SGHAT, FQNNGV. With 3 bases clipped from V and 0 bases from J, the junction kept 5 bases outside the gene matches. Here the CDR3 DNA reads TGTGCCAGCAGCTTCGGGGGAGGGAGCTCCTACAATGAGCAGTTCTTC. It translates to CASSFGGGSSYNEQFF. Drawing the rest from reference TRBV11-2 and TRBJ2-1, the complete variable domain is EAGVAQSPRYKIIEKRQSVAFWCNPISGHATLYWYQQILGQGPKLLIQFQNNGVVDDSQLPKDRFSAERLKGVDSTLKIQPAKLEDSAVYLCASSFGGGSSYNEQFFGPGTRLTVL.

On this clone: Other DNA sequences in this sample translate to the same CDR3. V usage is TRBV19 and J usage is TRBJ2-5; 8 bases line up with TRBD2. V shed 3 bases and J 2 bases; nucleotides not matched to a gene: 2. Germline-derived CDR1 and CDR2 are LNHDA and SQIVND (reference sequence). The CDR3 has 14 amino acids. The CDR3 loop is CASSIPGGQETQYF. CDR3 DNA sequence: TGTGCCAGTAGTATCCCGGGGGGGCAAGAGACCCAGTACTTC.

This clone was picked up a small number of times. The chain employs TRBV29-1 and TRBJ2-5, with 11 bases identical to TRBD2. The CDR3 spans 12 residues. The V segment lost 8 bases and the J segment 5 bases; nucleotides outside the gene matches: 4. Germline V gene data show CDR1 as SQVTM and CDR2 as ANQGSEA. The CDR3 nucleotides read TGCAGCTTCTGGACTAGCGGGGAGACCCAGTACTTC. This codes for CSFWTSGETQYF.

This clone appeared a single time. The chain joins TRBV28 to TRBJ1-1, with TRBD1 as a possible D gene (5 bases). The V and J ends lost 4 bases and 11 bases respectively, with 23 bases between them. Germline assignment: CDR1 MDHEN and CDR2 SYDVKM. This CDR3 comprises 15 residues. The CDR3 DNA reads TGTGCCAGCAGTTACCCCCCCCCGCGGCAGGGCGATGCTTTCTTT. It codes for CASSYPPPRQGDAFF.

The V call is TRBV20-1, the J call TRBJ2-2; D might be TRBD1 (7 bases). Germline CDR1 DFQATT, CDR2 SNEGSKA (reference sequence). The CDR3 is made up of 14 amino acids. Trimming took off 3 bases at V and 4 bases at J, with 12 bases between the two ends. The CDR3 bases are TGCAGTGCTAGTCGCCAGGGGGGCACCGGGGAGCTGTTTTTT. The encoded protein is CSASRQGGTGELFF.

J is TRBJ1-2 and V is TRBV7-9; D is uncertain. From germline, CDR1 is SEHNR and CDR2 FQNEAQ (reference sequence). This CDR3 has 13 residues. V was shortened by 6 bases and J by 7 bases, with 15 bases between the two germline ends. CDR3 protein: CASSSSGAGGYTF. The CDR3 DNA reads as TGTGCCAGCAGTTCCTCAGGCGCTGGTGGCTACACCTTC. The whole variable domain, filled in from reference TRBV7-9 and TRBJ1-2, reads DTGVSQNPRHKITKRGQNVTFRCDPISEHNRLYWYRQTLGQGPEFLTYFQNEAQLEKSRLLSDRFSAERPKGSFSTLEIQRTEQGDSAMYLCASSSSGAGGYTFGSGTRLTVV.

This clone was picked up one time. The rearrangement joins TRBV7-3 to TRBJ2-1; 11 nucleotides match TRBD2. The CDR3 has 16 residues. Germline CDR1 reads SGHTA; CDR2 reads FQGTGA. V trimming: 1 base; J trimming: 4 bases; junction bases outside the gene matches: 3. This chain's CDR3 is CASSLMASGGYNEQFF. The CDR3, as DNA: TGTGCCAGCAGCTTAATGGCTAGCGGGGGGTACAATGAGCAGTTCTTC.

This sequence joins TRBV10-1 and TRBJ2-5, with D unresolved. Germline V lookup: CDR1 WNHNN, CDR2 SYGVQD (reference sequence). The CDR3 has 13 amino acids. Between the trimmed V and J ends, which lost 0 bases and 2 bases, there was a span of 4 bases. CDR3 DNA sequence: TGCGCCAGCAGTGAGTCATCACAAGAGACCCAGTACTTC. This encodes CASSESSQETQYF.